The entry that follows covers one T cell receptor (beta chain) sequence. Its antigen is still unknown. This entry belongs to a study of OX40 agonist ivuxolimab in advanced cancers. At the level of the study: A history of anti-PD-1, anti-PD-L1 or anti-CTLA-4 therapy was acceptable, and approximately 39% had some. Study-level points and caveats: More expanded clones were found, on average, in CD8+ than in CD4+ T cells. At doses 0.1 to 3.0 mg/kg, CD4+ and CD8+ clones expanded.

Germline CDR1 and CDR2: SEHNR and FQNEAQ (reference sequence). The CDR3 covers 12 residues. The germline V and J ends were trimmed by 5 bases and 13 bases, with 15 bases remaining between them. Autoimmune disease history or systemic immunosuppression disqualified patients. This table comes from immunoSEQ multiplex PCR, and its TCRdb copy is limited to in-frame clones, with some not included. The sample carries 65,000 to 95,000 clones, around 88% recorded once. The sequence was collected from an adult with an advanced solid tumor such as melanoma, head and neck, liver or kidney cancer. The chain joins TRBV7-9 to TRBJ2-1; the D is unclear. Here the sequenced sample was CD4+ or CD8+ T cells sorted from blood, taken in a trial of the OX40 agonist ivuxolimab. DNA of the CDR3: TGTGCCAGCAGCCGCATTATGGGCAGCCAGTTCTTC. Its translation: CASSRIMGSQFF.